The 13 T cell receptor beta chains in this list originate from one sample, sequenced in a study of radiation and T cells in renal cell carcinoma. This sample's treatment: 15 Gy SBRT to primary tumor, nephrectomy 4 weeks later. The data were produced by immunoSEQ multiplex PCR, yet TCRdb's version contains in-frame clones alone and is incomplete. This table has about 22,000 clones, 47% appearing once. Sequenced here: tumor tissue, sampled from a patient whose treatment included radiotherapy and nephrectomy. The receptors were sampled from a woman aged 45-59 years with renal cell carcinoma.

V gene TRBV9 combines with J gene TRBJ1-1; 8 nucleotides align to TRBD1. V lost 3 bases to trimming and J lost 5 bases; unmatched junction nucleotides: 6. CDR3 length: 14 residues. The germline V gene has CDR1 SGDLS and CDR2 YYNGEE. For the CDR3, the DNA is TGTGCCAGCAGCGCTCCTACAGGGGGGACTGAAGCTTTCTTT. Its translation: CASSAPTGGTEAFF.

The CDR3 spells CAWSTGGADNSPLHF. The CDR3 bases are TGTGCCTGGAGCACAGGGGGCGCGGACAATTCACCCCTCCACTTT. The rearrangement links TRBV30 to TRBJ1-6, with 9 bases lining up with TRBD1. The V and J ends lost 3 bases and 7 bases, in that order; junction bases with no gene match: 7. Germline values: CDR1 GTSNPN, CDR2 SVGIG (reference sequence). This CDR3 is 15 amino acids long.

This clone was seen a handful of times. The V and J genes are TRBV19 and TRBJ1-1, with a tentative D call TRBD1 (6 bases). Looked up from germline, CDR1 is LNHDA and CDR2 is SQIVND (reference sequence). The CDR3 loop spans 14 amino acids. V gave up 5 bases and J gave up 1 base, with 11 bases separating them. The CDR3 sequence is CASSFGTPNTEAFF. The CDR3 DNA reads as TGTGCCAGTAGTTTCGGGACACCGAACACTGAAGCTTTCTTT.

This sequence joins TRBV2 and TRBJ2-1; D gene uncertain. The germline V gene encodes CDR1 SNHLY and CDR2 FYNNEI. Trimming removed 0 bases at V and 2 bases at J, with 11 bases between. This CDR3 has 16 amino acids. CDR3 nucleotide sequence: TGTGCCAGCAGTGAAGCTCTCCCGGTCCCCTACAATGAGCAGTTCTTC. Amino acid sequence: CASSEALPVPYNEQFF.

This clone occurred a few times. The chain couples TRBV19 to TRBJ1-2; TRBD1 matches at 8 bases. This CDR3 has 13 residues. Germline V gene data show CDR1 as LNHDA and CDR2 as SQIVND (reference sequence). V shed 3 bases, J shed 8 bases, and the junction held 5 bases outside the gene matches. CDR3 sequence (DNA): TGTGCCAGTAGTATTCAGGGGGCAGACGGCTACACCTTC. Translated: CASSIQGADGYTF.

The gene calls are TRBV10-2 and TRBJ1-1; the D is unclear. The CDR3 loop spans 13 amino acids. The V gene's germline CDR1 is WSHSY and CDR2 SAAADI. The germline V and J ends were trimmed by 3 bases and 7 bases, with 12 bases remaining between them. The CDR3 region has the DNA TGCGCCAGCAGTGATACGGCCGATATTGAAGCTTTCTTT. Amino acids: CASSDTADIEAFF.

The sample holds a few counts of this clone. V is TRBV30 and J is TRBJ1-4, with a tentative D call TRBD1 (6 bases). V gave up 2 bases and J gave up 3 bases, with 7 bases separating them. Germline lookup yields CDR1 GTSNPN and CDR2 SVGIG (reference sequence). The CDR3 runs to 13 residues. The CDR3 region is CAWSTGPNEKLFF. CDR3 coding DNA: TGTGCCTGGAGTACAGGGCCTAATGAAAAACTGTTTTTT.

This clone appeared a few times. The chain is built from TRBV5-4 and TRBJ1-2; D is undetermined. The germline V gene encodes CDR1 SGHNT and CDR2 YYREEE (reference sequence). This CDR3 region has 14 residues. With 1 base removed from V and 5 bases from J, the gap between germline ends came to 12 bases. The CDR3 loop is CASSLSGRRYGYTF. The CDR3 DNA reads TGTGCCAGCAGCTTGAGTGGTCGGCGATATGGCTACACCTTC.

The chain uses TRBV6-6 and TRBJ1-2; 8 nucleotides match TRBD1. V trimming: 5 bases; J trimming: 8 bases; junction bases outside the gene matches: 10. The germline V gene has CDR1 MNHNY and CDR2 SVGAGI (reference sequence). This CDR3 comprises 14 residues. CDR3 sequence reads: CASSIQGEVAGYTF. As DNA, the CDR3 is TGTGCCAGCAGTATACAGGGGGAGGTAGCGGGCTACACCTTC.

This chain connects TRBV5-1 to TRBJ1-2; no reliable D call. This CDR3 has 12 residues. Trimming shortened V by 0 bases and J by 5 bases, and 5 bases separated the two germline ends. The V gene's germline CDR1 is SGHRS and CDR2 YFSETQ. The CDR3 DNA sequence: TGCGCCAGCAGCTTGGGCAGTTATGGCTACACCTTC. It encodes CASSLGSYGYTF.

J is TRBJ2-5 and V is TRBV19; 7 bases agree with TRBD1. V trimming: 6 bases; J trimming: 5 bases; junction bases outside the gene matches: 6. The germline CDR1 and CDR2 sequences are LNHDA and SQIVND (reference sequence). The length of the CDR3 is 13 residues. In nucleotides, the CDR3 is TGTGCCAGTAGCCGACAGGGCGGGGAGACCCAGTACTTC. This translates into CASSRQGGETQYF.

V and J are TRBV5-1 and TRBJ1-1; 9 bases align to TRBD1. Per germline, CDR1 SGHRS and CDR2 YFSETQ. The J segment lost 11 bases and the V segment lost 4 bases, leaving 12 bases of the junction unmatched. The CDR3 sequence is 14 residues long. The DNA of the CDR3 is TGCGCCAGCAGCACAGGGGACAGGGTGGCCGGGGCTTTCTTT. Residues: CASSTGDRVAGAFF.

This sequence joins TRBV4-1 and TRBJ1-2; 8 bases match TRBD1. The CDR3 is 15 amino acids. Trimming cost V 4 bases and J 5 bases; bases outside gene matches: 9. The germline V gene has CDR1 MGHRA and CDR2 YSYEKL. The CDR3 here is CASSPQGTGSYGYTF. The CDR3 DNA sequence: TGCGCCAGCAGCCCCCAAGGGACAGGCTCTTATGGCTACACCTTC.